This T cell receptor beta chain appears in the sequencing data of a study of blood T cells in healthy people across ages (dated by TCRdb to between 2014 and 2017). Notes on the research overall: In model experiments, template switching captured roughly one uniquely barcoded TCR beta cDNA molecule for every two T cells. Four age groups were formed from the donors: young (average approximately 15 years), middle-aged (approximately 40), aged (roughly 56) and long-lived (more than 75). To avoid experimental bias, donors of different ages were distributed randomly across sequencing lanes. To track age-related changes in TCR beta repertoire diversity, the study relied on deep sequencing normalized with unique cDNA molecular identifiers. Two additional independent replicas of 1 million unique cDNA reads from the same blood draw were analyzed for two donors (one aged 18 to 30 and one aged 80 or older). Results the study describes overall, beyond this receptor: Compared with the aged group, more naive CD4+ T cells, fewer expanded clones and increased TCR diversity were shown by the long-lived group, suggesting age selection. Since profiling was done on bulk unsorted PBMCs, naive and antigen-experienced compartments could not be conclusively compared. Estimates of total diversity based on one million sequenced T cells were considered lower bounds and underestimates. As age increased, observed TCR beta diversity per million T cells dropped in a roughly linear way, and a significant reduction was already evident by age around 41. The CMV infection status of donors was not known, potentially confounding age-related changes in expanded clonotypes. There was a strong correlation between observed TCR beta diversity and the percentage of naive T cells measured by flow cytometry.

This clonotype was seen just once. Its antigen is still unknown. One end of the junction fails to match germline, which may point to a read error. The donors were roughly 39 Caucasian individuals from Russia, aged roughly 6 to 100 years, who were systemically healthy. Approximately 10 milliliters of peripheral blood were collected from each donor into EDTA-treated Vacutainer tubes. Ficoll-Paque density-gradient centrifugation was used to isolate PBMCs, with at least 6.5 million per sample. Trizol reagent was used to extract total RNA from PBMCs, with at least 6 micrograms per sample. For every donor, an aliquot of PBMCs went through flow cytometry to measure the percentages of naive CD45RAhigh/CD27high T cells. Library generation was performed with 5' RACE. Sequenced using an Illumina HiSeq 2500. A second 7 to 11 cycle PCR used a sample-barcoded 5' primer and a J-beta primer mix. A unique molecular identifier was introduced onto each TCR beta cDNA molecule by a template-switch 5' adaptor carrying 12 random nucleotides. At least 2.5 million CDR3-containing paired-end reads were obtained from each sample. All of the RNA was converted into first-strand cDNA using the Mint cDNA synthesis kit, with a TRBC-specific oligonucleotide serving as the primer. Following uracil-DNA glycosylase treatment, a first 18-cycle PCR with universal primers M1SS and BC2_uni_R was performed on all cDNA. The authors' pipeline ran thus. For normalization, 1 million high-quality reads were randomly selected from each sample, with every read carrying a distinct molecular identifier. Reads with shared molecular identifiers were discarded instead of being binned into consensus sequences. MiTCR, set to a Q25 quality threshold and the strictest error-elimination algorithm, was used for CDR3 identification, clonotype clustering and error correction. A nonparametric unseen species model with Euler transformation was used to estimate lower-bound total TCR beta diversity. TCRdb redid the processing of the public reads, applying fastp at Q25 and MiXCR, and retained in-frame beta chains. Rows merge per CDR3 protein into single entries with the most common DNA and genes. It is TCRdb's table, rather than the study itself, that gives the V and J calls and clone size. Across this sample there are hundreds of thousands of distinct CDR3 sequences, with more than 55% seen only once. The biggest ten clones account for 20% to 30% of the sample.

The CDR3 runs 15 amino acids, cysteine and phenylalanine included. Of all the DNA, just the CDR3 is kept, 45 bases in frame from base 1. Reading the germline V gene gives CDR1 SGHTA and CDR2 FQGTGA. Sequenced sample: blood. The chain links TRBV7-3 with TRBJ1-5, with no confidently assigned D gene. The receptor comes from a man aged 35-49 years in good health. The base sequence is TGTGCCAGCAGCCTAACACCGATCAGCAATCAGCCCCAGCATTTT. This gives the protein CASSLTPISNQPQHF.